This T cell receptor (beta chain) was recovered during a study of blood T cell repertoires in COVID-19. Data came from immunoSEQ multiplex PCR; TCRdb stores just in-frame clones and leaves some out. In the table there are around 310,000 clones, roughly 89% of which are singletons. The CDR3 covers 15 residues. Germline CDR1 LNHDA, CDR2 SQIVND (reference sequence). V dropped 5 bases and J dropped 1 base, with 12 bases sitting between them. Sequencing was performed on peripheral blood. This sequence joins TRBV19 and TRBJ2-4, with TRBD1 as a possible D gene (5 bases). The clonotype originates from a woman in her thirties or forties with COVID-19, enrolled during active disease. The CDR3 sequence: CASSLPGIAKNIQYF. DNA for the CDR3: TGTGCCAGTAGTCTTCCAGGGATTGCCAAAAACATTCAGTACTTC.